The rows below give T cell receptor beta chains drawn from one sample of a study of regulatory T cells in long-lasting Graves disease. One entry per CDR3 protein, called by TCRdb with MiXCR from the multiplex PCR reads. The sample has over 500,000 distinct CDR3 sequences, roughly 15% seen once. The same specimen was also included in a second study, on T cells in Graves' hyperthyroidism and ophthalmopathy.

This specimen consisted of peripheral blood mononuclear cells (PBMCs), obtained at new diagnosis, from a patient treated with antithyroid drugs. The source of these receptors is a woman in her thirties with Graves disease. CDR3s include the opening cysteine and the closing phenylalanine or tryptophan. Fields, in order: J gene, V gene, D gene, clone size, CDR3 protein, CDR3 DNA. A D gene is named only where the DNA matches it firmly. Clone sizes are given selectively: once, few, many, or a class where the clone is expanded.

J: TRBJ1-1; V: TRBV10-3; D: NA; size: NA; CDR3: CAISYSGTVNTEAFF; DNA: TGTGCCATCAGTTACTCCGGGACGGTGAACACTGAAGCTTTCTTT
J: TRBJ2-7; V: TRBV27; D: NA; size: many; CDR3: CASSQPGVPRYEQYF; DNA: TGTGCCAGCAGCCAGCCGGGGGTCCCCCGCTACGAGCAGTACTTC
J: TRBJ2-5; V: TRBV12-3/TRBV12-4; D: NA; size: many; CDR3: CASSLLSVSGETQYF; DNA: TGTGCCAGCAGTCTACTTAGCGTCAGCGGGGAGACCCAGTACTTC
J: TRBJ2-5; V: TRBV6-5; D: NA; size: many; CDR3: CASSYSGLPDWETQYF; DNA: TGTGCCAGCAGTTACTCGGGACTGCCTGACTGGGAGACCCAGTACTTC
J: TRBJ2-3; V: TRBV5-8; D: NA; size: few; CDR3: CASSLGRRVSTDTQYF; DNA: TGTGCCAGCAGCCTGGGGCGGAGGGTAAGCACAGATACGCAGTATTTT
J: TRBJ2-7; V: TRBV28; D: NA; size: NA; CDR3: CASRGRGEAYEQYF; DNA: TGTGCCAGCAGGGGCAGAGGGGAGGCCTACGAGCAGTACTTC
J: TRBJ2-1; V: TRBV7-9; D: NA; size: few; CDR3: CASPAGQSYNEQFF; DNA: TGTGCCAGCCCGGCGGGACAGAGCTACAATGAGCAGTTCTTC
J: TRBJ1-1; V: TRBV7-9; D: TRBD1; size: few; CDR3: CASTRQGDRSAFF; DNA: TGTGCCAGCACAAGACAGGGGGACCGTTCGGCTTTCTTT
J: TRBJ2-3; V: TRBV3-1; D: NA; size: few; CDR3: CASSRTNTQYF; DNA: TGTGCCAGCAGCCGGACTAATACGCAGTATTTT
J: TRBJ2-5; V: TRBV7-6; D: NA; size: NA; CDR3: CASSLGPGGPQYF; DNA: TGTGCCAGCAGCTTAGGGCCAGGCGGGCCCCAGTACTTC
J: TRBJ2-5; V: TRBV19; D: NA; size: once; CDR3: CASSIVFGRGETQYF; DNA: TGTGCCAGTAGTATAGTGTTCGGCCGAGGAGAGACCCAGTACTTC
J: TRBJ2-7; V: TRBV11-1; D: NA; size: many; CDR3: CASSLGQGGEQYF; DNA: TGTGCCAGCAGCTTAGGCCAGGGCGGCGAGCAGTACTTC
J: TRBJ2-5; V: TRBV6-4; D: NA; size: NA; CDR3: CASSDSVGSETQYF; DNA: TGTGCCAGCAGTGACTCGGTGGGGTCGGAGACCCAGTACTTC
J: TRBJ2-2; V: TRBV29-1; D: NA; size: many; CDR3: CSATGSTGELFF; DNA: TGCAGCGCGACTGGCAGCACCGGGGAGCTGTTTTTT
J: TRBJ1-5; V: TRBV6-2/TRBV6-3; D: NA; size: few; CDR3: CASSPTSGGGQPQHF; DNA: TGTGCCAGCAGCCCGACATCGGGGGGAGGGCAGCCCCAGCATTTT
J: TRBJ1-2; V: TRBV5-8; D: TRBD1; size: NA; CDR3: CASSLVTGGDYGYTF; DNA: TGTGCCAGCAGCTTGGTGACAGGGGGGGATTATGGCTACACCTTC
J: TRBJ2-1; V: TRBV29-1; D: NA; size: many; CDR3: CSVEDPGSASYNEQFF; DNA: TGCAGCGTTGAAGATCCGGGGAGCGCCTCCTACAATGAGCAGTTCTTC
J: TRBJ2-7; V: TRBV28; D: NA; size: many; CDR3: CASSLISGGGSEQYF; DNA: TGTGCCAGCAGTTTAATCTCGGGGGGCGGGAGCGAGCAGTACTTC
J: TRBJ1-1; V: TRBV2; D: NA; size: NA; CDR3: CASRDEAVTEAFF; DNA: TGTGCCAGCAGAGATGAGGCGGTGACTGAAGCTTTCTTT
J: TRBJ1-1; V: TRBV7-2; D: NA; size: many; CDR3: CASSREAFTEAFF; DNA: TGTGCCAGCAGCCGGGAAGCATTCACTGAAGCTTTCTTT
J: TRBJ1-1; V: TRBV20-1; D: NA; size: NA; CDR3: CSAPHPGNTEAFF; DNA: TGCAGTGCTCCACACCCAGGGAACACTGAAGCTTTCTTT
J: TRBJ2-1; V: TRBV12-3/TRBV12-4; D: NA; size: many; CDR3: CASIIMGRPYNEQFF; DNA: TGTGCCAGCATCATAATGGGCCGGCCTTACAATGAGCAGTTCTTC
J: TRBJ2-5; V: TRBV14; D: NA; size: few; CDR3: CASSQTKTQYF; DNA: TGTGCCAGCAGCCAGACGAAGACCCAGTACTTC
J: TRBJ2-7; V: TRBV12-3/TRBV12-4; D: NA; size: NA; CDR3: CASSPADGAGEQYF; DNA: TGTGCCAGCAGCCCGGCCGACGGGGCAGGCGAGCAGTACTTC
J: TRBJ2-7; V: TRBV5-1; D: NA; size: NA; CDR3: CASTEGSYEQYF; DNA: TGCGCCAGCACGGAGGGATCCTACGAGCAGTACTTC
J: TRBJ2-5; V: TRBV20-1; D: TRBD1; size: many; CDR3: CSATTGQGGETQYF; DNA: TGCAGTGCCACAACGGGACAGGGTGGGGAGACCCAGTACTTC
J: TRBJ2-5; V: TRBV2; D: TRBD2; size: many; CDR3: CASSVSGSETQYF; DNA: TGTGCCAGCAGTGTGAGCGGGAGTGAGACCCAGTACTTC
J: TRBJ2-1; V: TRBV7-7; D: TRBD2; size: many; CDR3: CASSLTSEPGRGEQFF; DNA: TGTGCTAGCAGCCTGACTAGCGAGCCTGGGCGTGGTGAGCAGTTCTTC
J: TRBJ1-2; V: TRBV12-3/TRBV12-4; D: TRBD1; size: many; CDR3: CASSWQGADYGYTF; DNA: TGTGCCAGCAGTTGGCAGGGGGCCGACTATGGCTACACCTTC
J: TRBJ2-7; V: TRBV30; D: NA; size: few; CDR3: CALETPSEQYF; DNA: TGTGCCTTAGAGACACCCTCGGAGCAGTACTTC
J: TRBJ2-1; V: TRBV2; D: NA; size: many; CDR3: CASSRANEQFF; DNA: TGTGCCAGCAGTCGCGCCAATGAGCAGTTCTTC
J: TRBJ2-1; V: TRBV2; D: TRBD2; size: many; CDR3: CASSGDREGRRYNEQFF; DNA: TGTGCCAGCAGTGGGGATCGGGAGGGCCGTCGATACAATGAGCAGTTCTTC
J: TRBJ1-5; V: TRBV27; D: TRBD1; size: many; CDR3: CASSPMTGEDCQPQHF; DNA: TGTGCCAGCAGTCCGATGACAGGGGAAGATTGTCAGCCCCAGCATTTT
J: TRBJ2-5; V: TRBV28; D: TRBD2; size: many; CDR3: CASSLRLAGVGETQYF; DNA: TGTGCCAGCAGTTTACGACTAGCGGGTGTAGGTGAGACCCAGTACTTC
J: TRBJ2-1; V: TRBV6-2/TRBV6-3; D: TRBD2; size: many; CDR3: CASSLPSGEQFF; DNA: TGTGCCAGCAGCCTGCCTAGCGGCGAGCAGTTCTTC
J: TRBJ1-1; V: TRBV3-1; D: NA; size: many; CDR3: CASSHGTSLNTEAFF; DNA: TGTGCCAGCAGCCACGGGACATCTTTGAACACTGAAGCTTTCTTT
J: TRBJ2-5; V: TRBV7-2; D: NA; size: NA; CDR3: CASSLADGKETQYF; DNA: TGTGCCAGCAGCTTAGCTGATGGGAAAGAGACCCAGTACTTC
J: TRBJ1-5; V: TRBV2; D: NA; size: many; CDR3: CASSDENYSNQPQHF; DNA: TGTGCCAGCAGTGACGAGAACTATAGCAATCAGCCCCAGCATTTT
J: TRBJ2-7; V: TRBV12-3/TRBV12-4; D: NA; size: NA; CDR3: CASSRKGSVSTHYEQYF; DNA: TGTGCCAGCAGTCGAAAAGGTAGCGTTTCCACCCACTACGAGCAGTACTTC
J: TRBJ2-7; V: TRBV7-8; D: NA; size: many; CDR3: CASSLVATAYEQYF; DNA: TGTGCCAGCAGCTTAGTGGCCACCGCCTACGAGCAGTACTTC
J: TRBJ2-7; V: TRBV13; D: NA; size: NA; CDR3: CASSLGEGNLYEQYF; DNA: TGTGCCAGCAGCTTAGGCGAGGGGAACCTCTACGAGCAGTACTTC
J: TRBJ2-1; V: TRBV19; D: TRBD2; size: few; CDR3: CASFGRAFTQFF; DNA: TGTGCCAGTTTTGGGAGGGCCTTTACCCAGTTCTTC
J: TRBJ1-6; V: TRBV10-2; D: NA; size: few; CDR3: CASSESTVYNSPLHF; DNA: TGCGCCAGCAGTGAGTCGACAGTTTATAATTCACCCCTCCACTTT
J: TRBJ1-6; V: TRBV7-2; D: NA; size: many; CDR3: CASSSSIQVVNSPLHF; DNA: TGTGCCAGCAGCTCGAGCATACAGGTCGTAAATTCACCCCTCCACTTT
J: TRBJ2-7; V: TRBV20-1; D: TRBD1; size: NA; CDR3: CSARTGTGTYEQYF; DNA: TGCAGTGCTAGAACCGGGACAGGGACCTACGAGCAGTACTTC
J: TRBJ2-7; V: TRBV27; D: NA; size: many; CDR3: CASSLAVSYEQYF; DNA: TGTGCCAGCAGTTTAGCGGTTTCCTACGAGCAGTACTTC
J: TRBJ1-4; V: TRBV5-1; D: TRBD1; size: NA; CDR3: CASRLDRGTNEKLFF; DNA: TGCGCCAGCAGATTAGACAGGGGTACCAATGAAAAACTGTTTTTT
J: TRBJ1-5; V: TRBV19; D: TRBD1; size: NA; CDR3: CASSMGNRGRDQPQHF; DNA: TGTGCCAGTAGTATGGGGAACAGGGGGCGTGATCAGCCCCAGCATTTT
J: TRBJ1-1; V: TRBV3-1; D: NA; size: NA; CDR3: CASSQRQEAFF; DNA: TGTGCCAGCAGCCAGAGGCAGGAAGCTTTCTTT
J: TRBJ2-1; V: TRBV12-3/TRBV12-4; D: NA; size: many; CDR3: CASTRVAYNEQFF; DNA: TGTGCCAGCACGAGGGTGGCCTACAATGAGCAGTTCTTC
J: TRBJ2-1; V: TRBV7-2; D: TRBD2; size: many; CDR3: CASSIAATGGHEQFF; DNA: TGTGCCAGCAGCATAGCGGCAACGGGGGGGCATGAGCAGTTCTTC
J: TRBJ2-1; V: TRBV29-1; D: TRBD1; size: many; CDR3: CSGRTGWNEQFF; DNA: TGCAGCGGACGGACAGGTTGGAATGAGCAGTTCTTC
J: TRBJ1-1; V: TRBV9; D: TRBD1; size: NA; CDR3: CASSSRTGALNTEAFF; DNA: TGTGCCAGCAGCTCGCGGACAGGGGCCCTTAACACTGAAGCTTTCTTT
J: TRBJ2-3; V: TRBV7-2; D: NA; size: many; CDR3: CASSLGQAGNAAQYF; DNA: TGTGCCAGCAGCTTAGGACAGGCCGGAAACGCGGCGCAGTATTTT
J: TRBJ2-1; V: TRBV7-9; D: NA; size: many; CDR3: CASSLEPHNEQFF; DNA: TGTGCCAGCAGCTTAGAACCTCACAATGAGCAGTTCTTC
J: TRBJ1-5; V: TRBV15; D: NA; size: NA; CDR3: CATSGKKNQPQHF; DNA: TGTGCCACCAGCGGTAAGAAGAATCAGCCCCAGCATTTT
J: TRBJ1-5; V: TRBV28; D: TRBD1; size: few; CDR3: CASSLYRGLGQPQHF; DNA: TGTGCCAGCAGTTTATACAGGGGGCTGGGGCAGCCCCAGCATTTT
J: TRBJ1-1; V: TRBV12-3/TRBV12-4; D: NA; size: many; CDR3: CASSYTENTEAFF; DNA: TGTGCCAGCAGCTACACAGAGAACACTGAAGCTTTCTTT
J: TRBJ1-2; V: TRBV6-5; D: NA; size: few; CDR3: CASSSPRQTFDGYTF; DNA: TGTGCCAGCAGTTCCCCCCGGCAGACTTTCGATGGCTACACCTTC